The 17 T cell receptor beta chains below come from one sample, sequenced in a study of T cells in narcolepsy. Assay used: immunoSEQ multiplex PCR; TCRdb lists only in-frame clones, some missing. The sample yields approximately 32,000 clones, roughly four fifths seen once. Sequences were obtained from CD45RA- memory CD4+ T cells from PBMCs. Receptors originate from a human donor with narcolepsy.

The rearrangement joins TRBV5-4 to TRBJ2-3; a possible D gene is TRBD1 (5 bases). V shed 4 bases and J shed 6 bases, with 15 bases lying between them. The CDR3 has 14 residues. CDR1 SGHNT and CDR2 YYREEE come from the germline V gene (reference sequence). The CDR3 DNA follows: TGTGCCAGCAGCCCTCCTCAACAGGAGGATACGCAGTATTTT. It yields the protein CASSPPQQEDTQYF.

This chain connects TRBV28 to TRBJ1-6; D possibly corresponds to TRBD1 (6 bases). Trimming cost V 5 bases and J 2 bases, with 16 bases left between them. The CDR3 spans 17 residues. Germline V gene sequence: CDR1 MDHEN, CDR2 SYDVKM. The CDR3 sequence: CASSPSMPGAYNSPLHF. CDR3 in DNA: TGTGCCAGCAGTCCTTCTATGCCAGGGGCCTATAATTCACCCCTCCACTTT.

This chain connects TRBV7-2 to TRBJ2-7, with TRBD1 identical over 10 bases. CDR3 length: 15 amino acids. The germline V gene encodes CDR1 SGHTA and CDR2 FQGNSA. With V trimmed by 5 bases and J by 0 bases, 4 bases remained unmatched. The CDR3: CASSTRQGASYEQYF. CDR3 bases: TGTGCCAGCAGCACCCGACAGGGGGCCTCCTACGAGCAGTACTTC.

This clone was detected only once. The chain's CDR3 is CASSFLLRADTQYF. CDR3 sequence (DNA): TGTGCCAGCAGTTTCCTGTTGAGGGCAGATACGCAGTATTTT. The chain employs TRBV2 and TRBJ2-3, with D possibly TRBD2 on 5 matching bases. The CDR3 loop spans 14 amino acids. Germline V gives CDR1 SNHLY, CDR2 FYNNEI. The V gene lost 5 bases and the J gene lost 4 bases, with 13 bases spanning the gap.

This chain uses TRBV9 with TRBJ1-1; maybe TRBD1 (5 bases). Germline values: CDR1 SGDLS, CDR2 YYNGEE. This CDR3 spans 14 amino acids. The V end was cut by 2 bases, the J end by 1 base, with 9 bases between. CDR3 protein: CASSVDGQNTEAFF. CDR3 coding DNA: TGTGCCAGCAGCGTGGACGGACAGAACACTGAAGCTTTCTTT.

V gene TRBV10-1 combines with J gene TRBJ2-2; 11 bases match TRBD2. The CDR3 contains 16 residues. Germline values: CDR1 WNHNN, CDR2 SYGVQD (reference sequence). V lost 3 bases to trimming and J lost 4 bases; unmatched junction nucleotides: 4. This CDR3 is CASSDRLAGTTGELFF. As DNA, the CDR3 is TGCGCCAGCAGTGATAGACTAGCGGGGACCACCGGGGAGCTGTTTTTT.

The chain recombines TRBV6-5 with TRBJ2-3, with 8 bases fitting TRBD2. V trimming: 5 bases; J trimming: 5 bases; junction bases outside the gene matches: 6. The CDR3 spans 14 residues. CDR1 is MNHEY and CDR2 is SVGAGI in the germline V gene. The CDR3 DNA reads as TGTGCCAGCAGTCTGCGGGGGGCCGAAGATACGCAGTATTTT. It encodes CASSLRGAEDTQYF.

The chain is built from TRBV5-1 and TRBJ2-1; 9 nucleotides line up with TRBD2. J gave up 4 bases and V 0 bases, and 5 bases lay outside the gene matches. Germline CDR1 reads SGHRS; CDR2 reads YFSETQ. The length of the CDR3 is 16 residues. The CDR3 here is CASSLAVTSGYNEQFF. The DNA for the CDR3 is TGCGCCAGCAGCTTGGCCGTGACTAGCGGTTACAATGAGCAGTTCTTC.

V and J are TRBV7-8 and TRBJ2-1; no definite D call. This CDR3 comprises 14 residues. The V gene lost 5 bases and the J gene lost 6 bases, with 14 bases spanning the gap. CDR1 is SGHVS, CDR2 FQNEAQ, per germline. The CDR3: CASSLDRTGNEQFF. The CDR3 bases are TGTGCCAGCAGCCTCGACCGTACGGGCAATGAGCAGTTCTTC.

The chain uses TRBV5-4 and TRBJ2-5; D not certain. The germline CDR1 and CDR2 sequences are SGHNT and YYREEE (reference sequence). This CDR3 contains 15 residues. With 4 bases removed from V and 4 bases from J, the gap between germline ends came to 17 bases. The CDR3 bases are TGTGCCAGCAGCCCTCGGTCGGCAGGCGGAGAGACCCAGTACTTC. Translated, it gives CASSPRSAGGETQYF.

This CDR3 is CASSLAIGNRNTIYF. The CDR3 DNA is TGTGCCAGCAGCTTAGCGATTGGGAATAGAAACACCATATATTTT. The V call is TRBV7-8, the J call TRBJ1-3; D call uncertain. V was cut by 0 bases and J by 5 bases, with 11 bases left in between. The CDR3 extends over 15 amino acids. In germline, CDR1 is SGHVS, CDR2 FQNEAQ.

This chain connects TRBV7-8 to TRBJ2-7; perhaps D is TRBD1 or TRBD2 (5 bases each). Germline lookup yields CDR1 SGHVS and CDR2 FQNEAQ. With 5 bases removed from V and 0 bases from J, the gap between germline ends came to 14 bases. This CDR3 contains 15 residues. CDR3 loop: CASSPGTLSSYEQYF. The CDR3 region has the DNA TGTGCCAGCAGCCCTGGGACGTTAAGCTCCTACGAGCAGTACTTC.

The chain employs TRBV18 and TRBJ1-5; D is ambiguous. The CDR3 is 14 amino acids. CDR1 KGHSH and CDR2 LQKENI come from the germline V gene. Trimming pared 3 bases from V and 3 bases from J, leaving 9 bases between. The CDR3 DNA follows: TGTGCCAGCTCACCGGACGGCTTCAATCAGCCCCAGCATTTT. It specifies CASSPDGFNQPQHF.

This clone was seen only a few times. The chain couples TRBV6-5 to TRBJ2-7; D may be TRBD1 (6 bases). The CDR3 sequence is 15 residues long. The germline V and J ends were trimmed by 0 bases and 6 bases, with 15 bases remaining between them. CDR1 is MNHEY and CDR2 is SVGAGI in the germline V gene. The CDR3 reads CASSYSGQGFREQYF. In DNA form, the CDR3 reads TGTGCCAGCAGTTACTCGGGGCAGGGGTTCCGCGAGCAGTACTTC.

The chain uses TRBV7-5 and TRBJ1-5. TRBV7-5 is shown as a pseudogene. CDR3 size: 9 residues. The CDR3 DNA is TGTGCCAGCTGGGGACCCCAGCATTTT. Translation: CASWGPQHF.

This clone was observed once. The V and J genes are TRBV28 and TRBJ2-7, with 8 bases identical to TRBD1. J was trimmed by 3 bases and V by 6 bases; bases with no gene match: 10. This CDR3 contains 15 residues. CDR1 MDHEN and CDR2 SYDVKM come from the germline V gene. CDR3 residues: CASSQPLTGDYEQYF. The CDR3 DNA follows: TGTGCCAGCAGCCAGCCCCTGACAGGGGACTACGAGCAGTACTTC. Together with reference TRBV28 and TRBJ2-7, the CDR3 gives the full variable domain: DVKVTQSSRYLVKRTGEKVFLECVQDMDHENMFWYRQDPGLGLRLIYFSYDVKMKEKGDIPEGYSVSREKKERFSLILESASTNQTSMYLCASSQPLTGDYEQYFGPGTRLTVT.

This clone was seen a single time. The gene calls are TRBV2 and TRBJ2-7; no clear D gene. The CDR3 has 13 amino acids. Trimming removed 3 bases at V and 4 bases at J, with 10 bases between. Germline CDR1 is SNHLY and CDR2 is FYNNEI. This CDR3 is CASSDDVKYEQYF. CDR3 coding DNA: TGTGCCAGCAGTGACGACGTAAAGTACGAGCAGTACTTC. Full variable domain (missing parts from reference TRBV2 and TRBJ2-7): EPEVTQTPSHQVTQMGQEVILRCVPISNHLYFYWYRQILGQKVEFLVSFYNNEISEKSEIFDDQFSVERPDGSNFTLKIRSTKLEDSAMYFCASSDDVKYEQYFGPGTRLTVT.